This T cell receptor beta chain emerged from a study of blood T cell repertoires in COVID-19. Grouping used clinical history reported by participants in a survey and questionnaire. Sequencing used immunoSEQ multiplex PCR; TCRdb keeps in-frame clones, though not all of them. The top ten hold about 4.2% of the sample, which has more than 300,000 clones, 90% to 95% seen once. Germline CDR1 reads MNHNS; CDR2 reads SASEGT. V shed 2 bases, J shed 2 bases, and the junction held 5 bases outside the gene matches. The CDR3 has 15 amino acids. The TCR originated in a woman aged 25 to 39 who had been exposed to COVID-19. V usage is TRBV6-1 and J usage is TRBJ2-7; 8 bases align to TRBD1. What was sequenced was PBMCs or T cells enriched from blood (not recorded which). CDR3 region: CASSELTGVTYEQYF. The DNA for the CDR3 is TGTGCCAGCAGTGAATTGACAGGGGTGACCTACGAGCAGTACTTC.